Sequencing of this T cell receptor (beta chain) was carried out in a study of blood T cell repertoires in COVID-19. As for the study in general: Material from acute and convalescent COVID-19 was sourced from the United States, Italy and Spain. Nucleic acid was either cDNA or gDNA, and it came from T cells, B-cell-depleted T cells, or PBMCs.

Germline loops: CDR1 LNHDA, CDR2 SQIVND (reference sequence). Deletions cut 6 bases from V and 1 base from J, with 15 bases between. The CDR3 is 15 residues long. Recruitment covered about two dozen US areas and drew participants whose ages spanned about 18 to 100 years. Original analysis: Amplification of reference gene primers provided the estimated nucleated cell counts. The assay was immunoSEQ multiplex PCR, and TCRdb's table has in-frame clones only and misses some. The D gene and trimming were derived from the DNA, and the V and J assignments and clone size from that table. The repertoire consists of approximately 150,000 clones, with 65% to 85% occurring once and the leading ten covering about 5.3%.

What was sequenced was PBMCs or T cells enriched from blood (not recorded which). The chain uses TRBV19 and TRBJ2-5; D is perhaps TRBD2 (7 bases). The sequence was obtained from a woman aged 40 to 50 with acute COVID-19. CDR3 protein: CASRGGASGQETQYF. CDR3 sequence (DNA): TGTGCCAGTAGGGGGGGGGCTAGCGGCCAAGAGACCCAGTACTTC.